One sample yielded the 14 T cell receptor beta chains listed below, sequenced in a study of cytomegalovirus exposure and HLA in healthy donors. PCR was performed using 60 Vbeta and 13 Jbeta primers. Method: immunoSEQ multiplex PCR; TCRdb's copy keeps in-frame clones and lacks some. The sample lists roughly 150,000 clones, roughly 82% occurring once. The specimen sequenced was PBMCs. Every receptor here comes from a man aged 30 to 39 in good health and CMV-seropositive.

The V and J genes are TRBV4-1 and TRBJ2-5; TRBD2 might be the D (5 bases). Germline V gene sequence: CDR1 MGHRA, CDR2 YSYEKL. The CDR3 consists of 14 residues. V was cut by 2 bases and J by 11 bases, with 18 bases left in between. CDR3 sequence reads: CASSQRGPEWEQYF. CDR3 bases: TGCGCCAGCAGCCAAAGAGGGCCAGAGTGGGAACAGTACTTC.

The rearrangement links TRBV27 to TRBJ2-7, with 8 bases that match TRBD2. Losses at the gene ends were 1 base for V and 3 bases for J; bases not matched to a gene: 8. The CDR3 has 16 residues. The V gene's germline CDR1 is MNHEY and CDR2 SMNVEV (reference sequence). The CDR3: CASSLWGGLGDYEQYF. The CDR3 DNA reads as TGTGCCAGCAGTTTATGGGGGGGACTAGGAGACTACGAGCAGTACTTC.

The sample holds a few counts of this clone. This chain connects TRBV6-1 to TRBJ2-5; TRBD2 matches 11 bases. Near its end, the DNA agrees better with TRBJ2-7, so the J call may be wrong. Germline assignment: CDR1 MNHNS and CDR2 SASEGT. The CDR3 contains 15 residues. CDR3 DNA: TGTGCCAGCAGTGAAACTAGCGGGAGCTCCTACGAGCAGTACTTC. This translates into CASSETSGSSYEQYF.

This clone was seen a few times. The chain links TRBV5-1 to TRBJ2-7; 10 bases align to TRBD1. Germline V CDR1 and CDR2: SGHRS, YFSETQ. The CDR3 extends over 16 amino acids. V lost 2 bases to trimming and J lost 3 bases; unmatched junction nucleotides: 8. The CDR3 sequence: CASSLGTGATNYEQYF. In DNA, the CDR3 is TGCGCCAGCAGCTTAGGGACAGGGGCGACCAACTACGAGCAGTACTTC.

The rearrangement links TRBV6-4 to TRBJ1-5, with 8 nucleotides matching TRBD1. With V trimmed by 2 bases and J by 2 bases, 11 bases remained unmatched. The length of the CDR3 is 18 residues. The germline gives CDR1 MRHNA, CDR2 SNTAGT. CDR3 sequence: CASSDGDRTSEGNQPQHF. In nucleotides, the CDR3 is TGTGCCAGCAGTGACGGGGACAGGACATCGGAGGGCAATCAGCCCCAGCATTTT.

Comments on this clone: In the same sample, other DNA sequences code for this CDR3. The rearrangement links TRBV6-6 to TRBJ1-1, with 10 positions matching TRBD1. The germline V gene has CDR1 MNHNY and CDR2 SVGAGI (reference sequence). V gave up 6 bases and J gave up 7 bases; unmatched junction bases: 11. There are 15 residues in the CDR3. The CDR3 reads CASRHERGQGDEAFF. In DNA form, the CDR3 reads TGTGCCAGCAGGCACGAGCGAGGACAGGGGGATGAAGCTTTCTTT.

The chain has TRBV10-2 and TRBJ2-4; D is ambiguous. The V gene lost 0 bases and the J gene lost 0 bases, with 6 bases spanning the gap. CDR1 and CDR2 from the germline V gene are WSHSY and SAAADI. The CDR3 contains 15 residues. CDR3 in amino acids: CASSESQIAKNIQYF. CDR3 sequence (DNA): TGCGCCAGCAGTGAGTCTCAAATAGCCAAAAACATTCAGTACTTC.

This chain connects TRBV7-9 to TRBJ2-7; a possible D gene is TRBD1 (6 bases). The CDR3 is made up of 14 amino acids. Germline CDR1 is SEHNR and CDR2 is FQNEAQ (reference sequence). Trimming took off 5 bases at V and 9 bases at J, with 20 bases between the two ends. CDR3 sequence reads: CASSQKISPDRQYF. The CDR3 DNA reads TGTGCCAGCAGCCAAAAGATAAGCCCGGACAGGCAGTACTTC. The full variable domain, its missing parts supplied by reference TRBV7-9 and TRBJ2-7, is DTGVSQNPRHKITKRGQNVTFRCDPISEHNRLYWYRQTLGQGPEFLTYFQNEAQLEKSRLLSDRFSAERPKGSFSTLEIQRTEQGDSAMYLCASSQKISPDRQYFGPGTRLTVT.

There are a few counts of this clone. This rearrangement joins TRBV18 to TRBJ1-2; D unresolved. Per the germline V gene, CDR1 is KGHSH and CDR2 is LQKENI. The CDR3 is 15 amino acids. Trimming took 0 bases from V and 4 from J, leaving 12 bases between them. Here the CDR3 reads CASSPPTNRLYGYTF. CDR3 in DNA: TGTGCCAGCTCACCACCGACAAACCGCCTCTATGGCTACACCTTC.

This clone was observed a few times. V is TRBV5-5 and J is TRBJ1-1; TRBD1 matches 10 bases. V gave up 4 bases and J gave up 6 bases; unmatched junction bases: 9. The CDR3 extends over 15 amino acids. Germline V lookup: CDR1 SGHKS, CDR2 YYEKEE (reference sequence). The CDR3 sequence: CASSPRDRGLSEAFF. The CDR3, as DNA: TGTGCCAGCAGCCCCCGGGACAGGGGATTATCTGAAGCTTTCTTT.

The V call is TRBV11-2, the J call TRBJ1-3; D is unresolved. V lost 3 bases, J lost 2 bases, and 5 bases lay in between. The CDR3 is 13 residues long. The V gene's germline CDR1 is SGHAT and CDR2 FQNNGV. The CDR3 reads CASSLLTGNTIYF. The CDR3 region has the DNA TGTGCCAGCAGCTTGTTAACTGGAAACACCATATATTTT.

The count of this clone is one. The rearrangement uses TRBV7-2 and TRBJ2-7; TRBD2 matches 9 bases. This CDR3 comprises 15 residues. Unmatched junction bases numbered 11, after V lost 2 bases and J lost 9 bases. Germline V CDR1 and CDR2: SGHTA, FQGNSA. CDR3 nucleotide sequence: TGTGCCAGCAGCTTACCCCCTGGGACTAGCTTGATGCAGTACTTC. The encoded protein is CASSLPPGTSLMQYF.

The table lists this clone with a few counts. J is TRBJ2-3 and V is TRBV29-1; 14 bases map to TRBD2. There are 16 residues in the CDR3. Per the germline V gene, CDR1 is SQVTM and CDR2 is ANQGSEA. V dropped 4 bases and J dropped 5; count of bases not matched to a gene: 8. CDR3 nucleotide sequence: TGCAGCGTTGTTCCGGGACTAGCGGGAGTTGTAGATACGCAGTATTTT. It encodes CSVVPGLAGVVDTQYF.

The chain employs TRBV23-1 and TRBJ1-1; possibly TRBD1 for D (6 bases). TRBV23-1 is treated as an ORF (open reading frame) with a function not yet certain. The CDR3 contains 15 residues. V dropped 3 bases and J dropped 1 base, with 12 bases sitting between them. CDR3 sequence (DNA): TGCGCCAGCAGTCACCTACAGGGTCGGAACACTGAAGCTTTCTTT. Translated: CASSHLQGRNTEAFF.